The next 27 T cell receptor beta chains were all read from a single sample in a study of glioma-infiltrating T cells after dendritic cell vaccination. Profiled with immunoSEQ multiplex PCR; TCRdb holds only in-frame clones, not every one. The sample consists of about 92,000 clones, just over 85% of them appearing once. The sequencing here drew on blood, taken before dendritic cell vaccination. Receptors were obtained from a human donor with glioblastoma.

This chain links TRBV28 with TRBJ2-7, with TRBD1 matching over 12 bases. The germline V gene has CDR1 MDHEN and CDR2 SYDVKM. CDR3 length equals 15 residues. V lost 6 bases, J lost 5 bases, and 8 bases stayed unmatched. The CDR3 loop is CASRVGTGGRDEQYF. The CDR3 nucleotides read TGTGCCAGCAGAGTCGGGACAGGGGGCAGGGACGAGCAGTACTTC.

The chain recombines TRBV23-1 with TRBJ2-1, with D perhaps TRBD2 (6 bases). TRBV23-1 is assigned to the ORF class and has an uncertain function. This CDR3 spans 13 amino acids. Trimming left V 7 bases short and J 7 bases short, with 14 bases between. The CDR3 region has the DNA TGCGCCAGCAACGGGGACTCTGGGAATGAGCAGTTCTTC. Translating gives CASNGDSGNEQFF.

The chain couples TRBV10-2 to TRBJ2-6, with unresolved D. Trimming removed 3 bases from V and 4 bases from J, with 13 bases in between. CDR3 length equals 16 residues. In germline, CDR1 is WSHSY, CDR2 SAAADI. The CDR3 coding sequence is TGCGCCAGCAGTGACTCAGGCTTCCGGGGGGCCAACGTCCTGACTTTC. Translated, it gives CASSDSGFRGANVLTF.

The chain recombines TRBV25-1 with TRBJ1-6; 9 positions match TRBD1. Germline V lookup: CDR1 MGHDK, CDR2 SYGVNS. The trim removed 4 bases at V and 6 bases at J, leaving 4 bases unmatched. This CDR3 contains 15 residues. As DNA, the CDR3 is TGTGCCAGCAGTGCCGGACAGGGGTTTAATTCACCCCTCCACTTT. This gives the protein CASSAGQGFNSPLHF.

The rearrangement joins TRBV6-6 to TRBJ2-2, with 11 bases lining up with TRBD1. V trimming: 7 bases; J trimming: 5 bases; junction bases outside the gene matches: 3. Germline CDR1 reads MNHNY; CDR2 reads SVGAGI (reference sequence). The CDR3 is 14 amino acids. The CDR3 bases are TGTGCCAGCACGGACAGGGGGCCTACCGGGGAGCTGTTTTTT. Its protein product is CASTDRGPTGELFF.

The V call is TRBV15, the J call TRBJ2-1; TRBD2 agrees at 11 bases. CDR1 and CDR2 (germline): LNHNV, YYDKDF (reference sequence). CDR3 length: 21 residues. V trimming: 0 bases; J trimming: 4 bases; junction bases outside the gene matches: 17. The CDR3 coding sequence is TGTGCCACCAGCAGAGATCGTCAGGGTCTAGCGGGAGGCCAGTTTTACAATGAGCAGTTCTTC. Translation gives CATSRDRQGLAGGQFYNEQFF.

The rearrangement joins TRBV4-1 to TRBJ2-7, with D tentatively TRBD1 (6 bases). The germline V gene has CDR1 MGHRA and CDR2 YSYEKL. The CDR3 length is 14 residues. V was pared by 1 base and J by 1 base, with 8 bases between. The CDR3 protein is CASSQGRGSYEQYF. The CDR3 region has the DNA TGCGCCAGCAGCCAAGGCAGGGGATCCTACGAGCAGTACTTC.

This chain links TRBV5-8 with TRBJ1-1; perhaps TRBD1 as D (5 bases). This CDR3 spans 14 amino acids. Deletions cut 1 base from V and 5 bases from J, with 12 bases between. CDR1 is SGHTS, CDR2 YDEGEE, per germline. CDR3 in amino acids: CASSLLWAGTEAFF. The CDR3 DNA reads TGTGCCAGCAGCTTGTTGTGGGCAGGGACTGAAGCTTTCTTT.

V is TRBV5-1 and J is TRBJ2-5, with 10 bases identical to TRBD1. The end of the DNA fits TRBJ2-7 better, so the J call may be wrong. This CDR3 is 15 amino acids long. Germline values: CDR1 SGHRS, CDR2 YFSETQ. CDR3 nucleotides: TGCGCCAGCAGACCGGCCGGGACAGGGGCCTACGAGCAGTACTTC. This encodes CASRPAGTGAYEQYF.

The chain is built from TRBV15 and TRBJ2-2; TRBD1 aligns across 9 bases. In germline, CDR1 is LNHNV, CDR2 YYDKDF (reference sequence). With 5 bases clipped from V and 4 bases from J, the junction kept 11 bases outside the gene matches. This CDR3 comprises 17 residues. The CDR3 sequence is CATSSSNRGRGTGELFF. The CDR3, as DNA: TGTGCCACCAGCTCGTCGAACAGGGGGCGCGGCACCGGGGAGCTGTTTTTT.

The chain uses TRBV29-1 and TRBJ1-1, with 8 positions matching TRBD1. Germline CDR1 reads SQVTM; CDR2 reads ANQGSEA. The CDR3 extends over 13 amino acids. V was clipped by 1 base and J by 12 bases; unmatched bases: 10. The CDR3 bases are TGCAGCGTTGAAGTTATACAGGGGGTTGTGCCTTTCTTT. This encodes CSVEVIQGVVPFF.

The chain is built from TRBV21-1 and TRBJ1-2; the table gives TRBD1 as D, unverified against the DNA. TRBV21-1 has pseudogene status. The CDR3 spans 11 residues. CDR3 sequence (DNA): TGTGCCAGCAGCTACAATGATGGCTACACCTTC. It translates to CASSYNDGYTF.

This sequence joins TRBV6-1 and TRBJ1-2; 9 nucleotides line up with TRBD1. Germline trimming cut 5 bases from V and 5 bases from J; bases unmatched to any gene: 6. This CDR3 has 14 amino acids. Germline CDR1 reads MNHNS; CDR2 reads SASEGT. The CDR3 protein is CASSPGQGVYGYTF. CDR3 sequence (DNA): TGTGCCAGCAGTCCGGGACAGGGAGTATATGGCTACACCTTC.

The gene calls are TRBV29-1 and TRBJ1-4, with D possibly TRBD1 on 5 matching bases. This CDR3 contains 12 residues. V lost 4 bases to trimming and J lost 7 bases, with 10 bases between them. CDR1 SQVTM and CDR2 ANQGSEA come from the germline V gene. The CDR3 loop is CSVGRQGEKLFF. The CDR3 DNA is TGCAGCGTTGGTCGGCAGGGTGAAAAACTGTTTTTT.

CDR3 amino acids: CASSLGTAPREQYF. CDR3 nucleotide sequence: TGTGCCAGCAGCTTAGGGACAGCCCCAAGGGAGCAGTACTTC. V is TRBV7-2 and J is TRBJ2-7, with D tentatively TRBD1 (6 bases). CDR3 size: 14 residues. The germline CDR1 and CDR2 sequences are SGHTA and FQGNSA. V was cut by 1 base and J by 7 bases, with 14 bases left in between.

The chain combines TRBV5-1 with TRBJ2-7; D gene uncertain. The length of the CDR3 is 14 residues. The germline CDR1 and CDR2 sequences are SGHRS and YFSETQ. With 2 bases removed from V and 2 bases from J, the gap between germline ends came to 11 bases. In nucleotides, the CDR3 is TGCGCCAGCAGCTTTCGACAAGGTCCCTACGAGCAGTACTTC. Translating it yields CASSFRQGPYEQYF.

The rearrangement joins TRBV4-1 to TRBJ1-5, with 7 bases aligning to TRBD1. Germline CDR1 and CDR2: MGHRA and YSYEKL. The trim removed 4 bases at V and 4 bases at J, leaving 4 bases unmatched. This CDR3 is 14 amino acids long. The CDR3 loop is CASSPGQENQPQHF. CDR3 nucleotides: TGCGCCAGCAGCCCCGGACAGGAGAATCAGCCCCAGCATTTT.

J is TRBJ1-4 and V is TRBV11-2; 9 bases agree with TRBD1. Germline V gene lookup returns CDR1 SGHAT and CDR2 FQNNGV. The CDR3 has 15 residues. J gave up 7 bases and V 1 base, and 4 bases lay outside the gene matches. Written as DNA, the CDR3 is TGTGCCAGCAGCTTAGGGGACAGGGACGCTGAAAAACTGTTTTTT. Translation: CASSLGDRDAEKLFF.

V and J are TRBV5-1 and TRBJ2-2, with 7 bases lining up with TRBD1. J gave up 3 bases and V 1 base, and 3 bases lay outside the gene matches. Germline V gene data show CDR1 as SGHRS and CDR2 as YFSETQ. The CDR3 has 15 residues. DNA of the CDR3: TGCGCCAGCAGCTTGTGGCAGGGGGACACCGGGGAGCTGTTTTTT. Residues: CASSLWQGDTGELFF.

The V call is TRBV4-3, the J call TRBJ1-1; 7 nucleotides align to TRBD1. The length of the CDR3 is 14 residues. Germline CDR1 reads LGHNA; CDR2 reads YSLEER. V lost 3 bases, J lost 5 bases, and 6 bases stayed unmatched. CDR3 residues: CASSQGAGGTEAFF. The CDR3 DNA is TGCGCCAGCAGCCAGGGGGCAGGGGGGACTGAAGCTTTCTTT.

The genes are TRBV6-5 and TRBJ2-7; TRBD1 aligns across 12 bases. Germline-derived CDR1 and CDR2 are MNHEY and SVGAGI. The CDR3 length is 14 residues. The V gene end was trimmed by 6 bases and the J gene end by 9 bases; junction bases not matched to a gene: 9. Here the CDR3 DNA reads TGTGCCAGCAGACCGGGACAGGGGGCTCTATGGCAGTACTTC. Translated, it gives CASRPGQGALWQYF.

This clone was seen just once. V is TRBV29-1 and J is TRBJ2-3, with 7 bases fitting TRBD2. J was trimmed by 5 bases and V by 4 bases; bases with no gene match: 6. There are 13 residues in the CDR3. Germline CDR1 reads SQVTM; CDR2 reads ANQGSEA. This CDR3 reads CSVGGGFEDTQYF. DNA of the CDR3: TGCAGCGTTGGCGGGGGATTCGAAGATACGCAGTATTTT.

This clone appeared a few times. The gene calls are TRBV13 and TRBJ2-2, with a possible D match to TRBD1 (5 bases). The CDR3 totals 16 residues. Germline CDR1 and CDR2: PRHDT and FYEKMQ (reference sequence). V shed 5 bases and J shed 5 bases, with 18 bases lying between them. The CDR3 spells CASSARQYPPTGELFF. The CDR3 DNA is TGTGCCAGCAGCGCCAGACAGTACCCTCCGACCGGGGAGCTGTTTTTT.

J is TRBJ2-3 and V is TRBV29-1; the match to TRBD1 covers 7 bases. The CDR3 is 14 residues long. Germline lookup yields CDR1 SQVTM and CDR2 ANQGSEA. Unmatched junction bases numbered 8, after V lost 6 bases and J lost 2 bases. For the CDR3, the DNA is TGCAGCGTCGCCTCGGGGACAGCCACAGATACGCAGTATTTT. Translation gives CSVASGTATDTQYF.

This chain joins TRBV25-1 and TRBJ2-7; 10 bases are shared with TRBD1. V lost 6 bases, J lost 2 bases, and 7 bases stayed unmatched. Germline assignment: CDR1 MGHDK and CDR2 SYGVNS. The CDR3 runs 15 residues. CDR3 protein: CASSRRGQGAYEQYF. The CDR3 DNA is TGTGCCAGCAGCCGTAGAGGACAGGGGGCCTACGAGCAGTACTTC.

The V gene is TRBV29-1, the J gene TRBJ2-3; D unresolved. Trimming shortened V by 1 base and J by 2 bases, and 13 bases separated the two germline ends. The V gene's germline CDR1 is SQVTM and CDR2 ANQGSEA. This CDR3 has 15 residues. The CDR3 DNA follows: TGCAGCGTTGAAGGGTTTCTAGAGGCCACAGATACGCAGTATTTT. Protein: CSVEGFLEATDTQYF.

The chain carries TRBV14 and TRBJ2-7, with 9 bases identical to TRBD2. With V trimmed by 4 bases and J by 3 bases, 7 bases remained unmatched. Germline assignment: CDR1 SGHDN and CDR2 FVKESK. The CDR3 spans 15 residues. The CDR3 sequence: CASSLLAGPLYEQYF. The CDR3 nucleotides read TGTGCCAGCAGCCTACTAGCGGGTCCACTCTACGAGCAGTACTTC.